The 9 T cell receptor beta chains reported below all come from one sample, sequenced in a study of blood T cell repertoires in COVID-19. Generated by immunoSEQ multiplex PCR, the TCRdb table keeps only in-frame clones and is missing some. The sample contains over 85,000 clones, around 75% of which appear only once. The sequencing sample was made of peripheral blood. The receptors come from a man aged 65 to 85 with acute or convalescent COVID-19.

The chain uses TRBV5-4 and TRBJ1-4, with 7 bases aligning to TRBD1. V lost 0 bases, J lost 4 bases, and 6 bases stayed unmatched. Germline V gene lookup returns CDR1 SGHNT and CDR2 YYREEE (reference sequence). The CDR3 has 16 residues. CDR3 amino acids: CASSLAGNRGNEKLFF. The CDR3 DNA sequence: TGTGCCAGCAGCTTGGCCGGGAACAGGGGTAATGAAAAACTGTTTTTT.

In the case of this clone: Its ends do not fully match the called genes, so a read error is possible. This sequence joins TRBV7-7 and TRBJ2-1; 10 positions match TRBD2. CDR3 length: 15 amino acids. The germline gives CDR1 SSHAT, CDR2 FNYEAQ (reference sequence). The CDR3 nucleotides are TGTGCTAGCAGCCGGGGCCTAGCGGGAGCCAATGAGCAGTTCTTC. This gives the protein CASSRGLAGANEQFF.

The V and J genes are TRBV28 and TRBJ1-2, with 9 bases that match TRBD1. The junction had 5 bases not matched to a gene; V was cut back by 5 bases and J by 4 bases. Germline assignment: CDR1 MDHEN and CDR2 SYDVKM. The CDR3 totals 14 residues. In nucleotides, the CDR3 is TGTGCCAGCAGTAGTAGGGACAGGGTCTATGGCTACACCTTC. Its protein is CASSSRDRVYGYTF.

This chain joins TRBV28 and TRBJ1-6, with unresolved D. Trimming pared 5 bases from V and 7 bases from J, leaving 12 bases between. CDR1 is MDHEN, CDR2 SYDVKM, per germline. CDR3 length: 14 amino acids. This CDR3 is CASSGYSGNSPLHF. The CDR3 DNA follows: TGTGCCAGCAGTGGATACTCGGGGAATTCACCCCTCCACTTT.

This chain joins TRBV7-3 and TRBJ2-6; possibly TRBD2 for D (6 bases). Germline CDR1 reads SGHTA; CDR2 reads FQGTGA. The CDR3 runs 17 residues. V was trimmed by 6 bases and J by 2 bases, leaving 17 bases between them. CDR3 DNA: TGTGCCAGCAGACCCGACCCCGGGGGAACTGGGGCCAACGTCCTGACTTTC. Translated, it gives CASRPDPGGTGANVLTF.

The chain joins TRBV7-9 to TRBJ2-2, with D unclear. This CDR3 region has 17 residues. The V and J ends lost 3 bases and 3 bases respectively, with 17 bases between them. Germline CDR1 and CDR2: SEHNR and FQNEAQ (reference sequence). CDR3 bases: TGTGCCAGCAGCTTTCAAGAGCCAAGTAGAGACACCGGGGAGCTGTTTTTT. As protein: CASSFQEPSRDTGELFF.

This clone was picked up one time. The chain recombines TRBV29-1 with TRBJ2-6, with D hard to call. The germline V gene has CDR1 SQVTM and CDR2 ANQGSEA. Trimming took off 4 bases at V and 4 bases at J, with 8 bases between the two ends. This CDR3 region has 13 residues. The CDR3, as DNA: TGCAGCGTTGTGAGGTCCGGGGCCAACGTCCTGACTTTC. Translating gives CSVVRSGANVLTF.

This clone was counted only a few times. J is TRBJ2-7 and V is TRBV28, with TRBD1 matching over 11 bases. With V trimmed by 6 bases and J by 3 bases, 4 bases remained unmatched. The CDR3 spans 14 residues. The V gene's germline CDR1 is MDHEN and CDR2 SYDVKM. The CDR3: CASSPGTGGYEQYF. CDR3 DNA: TGTGCCAGCAGCCCCGGGACAGGGGGCTACGAGCAGTACTTC.

The rearrangement uses TRBV5-5 and TRBJ2-7, with 7 bases matching TRBD1. Germline trimming cut 1 base from V and 0 bases from J; bases unmatched to any gene: 10. This CDR3 region has 17 residues. Germline values: CDR1 SGHKS, CDR2 YYEKEE (reference sequence). The CDR3 sequence: CASSLPIGQASSYEQYF. CDR3 DNA: TGTGCCAGCAGCTTGCCGATAGGACAGGCCTCCTCCTACGAGCAGTACTTC.